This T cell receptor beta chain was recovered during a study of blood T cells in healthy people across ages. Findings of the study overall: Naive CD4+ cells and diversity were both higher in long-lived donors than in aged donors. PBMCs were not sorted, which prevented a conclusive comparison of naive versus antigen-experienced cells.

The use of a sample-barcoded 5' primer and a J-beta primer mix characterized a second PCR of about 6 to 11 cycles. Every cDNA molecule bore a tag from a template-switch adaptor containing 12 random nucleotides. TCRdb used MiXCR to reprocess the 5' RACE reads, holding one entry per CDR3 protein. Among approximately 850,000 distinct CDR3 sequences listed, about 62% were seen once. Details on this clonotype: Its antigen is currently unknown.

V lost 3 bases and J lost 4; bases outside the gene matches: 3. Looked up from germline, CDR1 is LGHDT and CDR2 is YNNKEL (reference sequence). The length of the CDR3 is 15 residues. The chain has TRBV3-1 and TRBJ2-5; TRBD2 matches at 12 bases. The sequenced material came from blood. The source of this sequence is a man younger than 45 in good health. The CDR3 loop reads CASSQRTSGAETQYF. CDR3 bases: TGTGCCAGCAGCCAGAGGACTAGCGGGGCAGAGACCCAGTACTTC.